Listed here are 13 T cell receptor beta chains from one sample, sequenced in a study of PD-1 blockade in classical Hodgkin lymphoma (dated by TCRdb to the early 2020s). The sample's time point, from its label and the paper: cycle 2 day 1 (C2D1) of nivolumab. Relapse after autologous stem cell transplantation had occurred in all trial patients, and cohorts A, B and C were distinguished by prior brentuximab vedotin exposure. Libraries were prepared through the immunoSEQ multiplex PCR assay. Imported from immuneACCESS, the table was reduced by TCRdb to in-frame sequences with V and J called. These copies leave out some clones; in studies compared against another copy, an unresolved V gene accounts for under half, and the cause of the remainder is not known. The sample table lists approximately 100,000 clones, around 89% of them with a count of one. About 7.1% of the sample rests with the top ten. The source material was peripheral blood mononuclear cells (PBMCs), sampled before the second cycle of nivolumab. The receptor set was obtained from a human donor with classical Hodgkin lymphoma.

Worth noting for this clone: Other DNA sequences in the same sample also yield this CDR3. The chain uses TRBV25-1 and TRBJ1-6; 7 bases align to TRBD1. Germline lookup yields CDR1 MGHDK and CDR2 SYGVNS. V gave up 2 bases and J gave up 10 bases; unmatched junction bases: 5. This CDR3 is 14 amino acids long. The CDR3 nucleotides read TGTGCCAGCAGTGAACGGGCAGGGGGGTCACCCCTCCACTTT. Its translation is CASSERAGGSPLHF.

Here the CDR3 reads CASRGTGDQPQHF. The CDR3 region has the DNA TGTGCCAGCAGGGGAACAGGGGATCAGCCCCAGCATTTT. This chain connects TRBV2 to TRBJ1-5; 7 nucleotides agree with TRBD1. The CDR3 extends over 13 amino acids. The J segment lost 5 bases and the V segment lost 6 bases, leaving 4 bases of the junction unmatched. The germline gives CDR1 SNHLY, CDR2 FYNNEI.

J is TRBJ2-3 and V is TRBV7-3; 8 bases line up with TRBD2. V was pared by 5 bases and J by 6 bases, with 16 bases of the junction left unmatched. The CDR3 consists of 17 residues. Germline V gene sequence: CDR1 SGHTA, CDR2 FQGTGA. CDR3 in DNA: TGTGCCAGCAGCAAACCCCGGGGGTCCACGGGGGGGGATACGCAGTATTTT. It encodes CASSKPRGSTGGDTQYF.

This clone was detected only once. This chain uses TRBV16 with TRBJ1-2; the D is unclear. Germline loops: CDR1 KGHSY, CDR2 FQNENV. The CDR3 is made up of 13 amino acids. V lost 0 bases and J 4 bases, leaving 6 bases between the germline ends. CDR3 nucleotide sequence: TGTGCCAGCAGCCAATCGGTCGTCTATGGCTACACCTTC. This codes for CASSQSVVYGYTF. The complete variable domain, with remaining parts taken from reference TRBV16 and TRBJ1-2, reads GEEVAQTPKHLVRGEGQKAKLYCAPIKGHSYVFWYQQVLKNEFKFLISFQNENVFDETGMPKERFSAKCLPNSPCSLEIQATKLEDSAVYFCASSQSVVYGYTFGSGTRLTVV.

The chain carries TRBV20-1 and TRBJ1-2, with unresolved D. The CDR3 consists of 11 residues. V was pared by 4 bases and J by 8 bases, with 11 bases between. Germline values: CDR1 DFQATT, CDR2 SNEGSKA (reference sequence). CDR3 sequence reads: CSATGLGGYTF. The CDR3 bases are TGCAGTGCTACGGGGTTAGGCGGCTACACCTTC.

This chain uses TRBV5-6 with TRBJ2-7; 8 positions agree with TRBD1. V trimming: 3 bases; J trimming: 4 bases; junction bases outside the gene matches: 9. Germline CDR1 reads SGHDT; CDR2 reads YYEEEE. This CDR3 has 15 amino acids. The chain's CDR3 is CASSYQGASLYEQYF. The CDR3 bases are TGTGCCAGCAGCTATCAGGGGGCGTCGTTATACGAGCAGTACTTC.

This chain joins TRBV18 and TRBJ1-1, with 7 positions matching TRBD1. The CDR3 sequence is 15 residues long. Germline loops: CDR1 KGHSH, CDR2 LQKENI. V shed 4 bases, J shed 1 base, and the junction held 6 bases outside the gene matches. CDR3 nucleotide sequence: TGTGCCAGCTCACAGATAGGGGGCAGGAACACTGAAGCTTTCTTT. Protein product: CASSQIGGRNTEAFF. Using reference TRBV18 and TRBJ1-1 for the parts outside the CDR3, the full variable domain is NAGVMQNPRHLVRRRGQEARLRCSPMKGHSHVYWYRQLPEEGLKFMVYLQKENIIDESGMPKERFSAEFPKEGPSILRIQQVVRGDSAAYFCASSQIGGRNTEAFFGQGTRLTVV.

This clone was detected a few times. One end of the junction fails to match germline, which may point to a read error. J is TRBJ1-6 and V is TRBV7-8, with D perhaps matching TRBD1 (5 bases). The length of the CDR3 is 14 residues. Germline CDR1 reads SGHVS; CDR2 reads FQNEAQ. CDR3 bases: TGTGCCAGCAGCCTAGCCCTAGGGGATTCACCCCTCCACTTT. Translated: CASSLALGDSPLHF. The variable domain in full, with the rest retrieved from reference TRBV7-8 and TRBJ1-6, is GAGVSQSPRYKVAKRGQDVALRCDPISGHVSLFWYQQALGQGPEFLTYFQNEAQLDKSGLPSDRFFAERPEGSVSTLKIQRTQQEDSAVYLCASSLALGDSPLHFGNGTRLTVT.

The chain links TRBV30 to TRBJ1-6, with D possibly being TRBD1 (6 bases). V was pared by 0 bases and J by 6 bases, with 9 bases between. This CDR3 spans 14 amino acids. CDR1 is GTSNPN and CDR2 is SVGIG in the germline V gene (reference sequence). The CDR3 here is CAWSVGGVNSPLHF. The CDR3 region has the DNA TGTGCCTGGAGTGTAGGGGGGGTTAATTCACCCCTCCACTTT.

The table lists this clone with a count of one. The CDR3 sequence is CASSLPGLNTEAFF. In DNA form, the CDR3 reads TGTGCCAGCAGTTTGCCGGGTCTGAACACTGAAGCTTTCTTT. The chain joins TRBV27 to TRBJ1-1, with D unclear. Germline V CDR1 and CDR2: MNHEY, SMNVEV (reference sequence). This CDR3 is built from 14 residues. V lost 3 bases and J lost 0, with 8 bases in between.

V usage is TRBV6-4 and J usage is TRBJ1-1; D not resolved. The germline V gene has CDR1 MRHNA and CDR2 SNTAGT. The CDR3 runs 13 residues. The germline V and J ends were trimmed by 5 bases and 0 bases, with 7 bases remaining between them. The CDR3 sequence: CASSPNLNTEAFF. For the CDR3, the DNA is TGTGCCAGCAGTCCCAATCTGAACACTGAAGCTTTCTTT.

The gene calls are TRBV29-1 and TRBJ2-5; weak D call: TRBD1 (5 bases). Germline V gives CDR1 SQVTM, CDR2 ANQGSEA. The length of the CDR3 is 19 residues. The ends were cut back, 0 bases at V and 5 bases at J, with 28 bases in the middle. The CDR3 DNA is TGCAGCGTTGAAGATCGGGTAGGGGAAGGGGTTTCGGCTTTGGAGACCCAGTACTTC. Its protein product is CSVEDRVGEGVSALETQYF.

The chain couples TRBV6-4 to TRBJ2-2, with 7 positions matching TRBD1. The CDR3 is made up of 13 amino acids. The V segment lost 5 bases and the J segment 6 bases; nucleotides outside the gene matches: 3. CDR1 MRHNA and CDR2 SNTAGT come from the germline V gene. The DNA of the CDR3 is TGTGCCAGCAGTCCGGACAGGTCCGGGGAGCTGTTTTTT. Protein sequence: CASSPDRSGELFF.